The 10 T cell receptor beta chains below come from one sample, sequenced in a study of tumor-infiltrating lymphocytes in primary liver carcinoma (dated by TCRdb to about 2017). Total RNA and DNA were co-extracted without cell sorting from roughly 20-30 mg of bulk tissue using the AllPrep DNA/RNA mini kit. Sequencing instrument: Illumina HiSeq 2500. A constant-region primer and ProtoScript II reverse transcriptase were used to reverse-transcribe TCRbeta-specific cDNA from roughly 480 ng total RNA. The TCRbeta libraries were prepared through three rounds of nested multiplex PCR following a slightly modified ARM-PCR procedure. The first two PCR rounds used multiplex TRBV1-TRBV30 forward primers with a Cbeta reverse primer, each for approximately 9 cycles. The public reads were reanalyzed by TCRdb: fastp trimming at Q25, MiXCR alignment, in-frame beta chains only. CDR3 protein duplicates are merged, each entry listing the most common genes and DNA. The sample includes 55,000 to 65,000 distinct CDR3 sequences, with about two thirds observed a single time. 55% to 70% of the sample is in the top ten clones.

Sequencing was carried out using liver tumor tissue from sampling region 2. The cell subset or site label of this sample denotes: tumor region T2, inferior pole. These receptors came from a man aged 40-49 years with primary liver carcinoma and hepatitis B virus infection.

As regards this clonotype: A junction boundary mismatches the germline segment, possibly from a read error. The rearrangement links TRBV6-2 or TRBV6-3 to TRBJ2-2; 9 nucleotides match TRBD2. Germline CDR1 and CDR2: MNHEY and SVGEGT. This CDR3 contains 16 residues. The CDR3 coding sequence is TGTGCCAGTAGTTCTCTAGCGGGGCTGAACACCAGGGAGCTGTTTTTT. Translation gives CASSSLAGLNTRELFF.

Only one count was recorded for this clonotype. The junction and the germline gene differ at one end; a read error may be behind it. CDR3 sequence: CASNPRPSFGEQLF. The CDR3 coding sequence is TGTGCCAGCAACCCTCGGCCCAGCTTTGGTGAGCAGTTATTC. This chain connects TRBV6-5 to TRBJ2-1; D remains ambiguous. This CDR3 is built from 14 residues. Germline V lookup: CDR1 MNHEY, CDR2 SVGAGI.

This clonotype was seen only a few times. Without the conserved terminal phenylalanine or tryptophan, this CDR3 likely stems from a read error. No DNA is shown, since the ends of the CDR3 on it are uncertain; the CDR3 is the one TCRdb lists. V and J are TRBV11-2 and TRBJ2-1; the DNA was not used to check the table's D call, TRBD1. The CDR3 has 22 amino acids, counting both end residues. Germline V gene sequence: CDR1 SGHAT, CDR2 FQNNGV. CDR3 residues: CASSLTYRGPVKQVRSYNELFS.

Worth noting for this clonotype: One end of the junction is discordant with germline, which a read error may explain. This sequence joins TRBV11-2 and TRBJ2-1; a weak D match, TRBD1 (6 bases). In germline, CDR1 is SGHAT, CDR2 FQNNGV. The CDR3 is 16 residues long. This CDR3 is CASSTVGQAVYNDQFF. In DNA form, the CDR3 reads TGCGCCAGCAGCACGGTGGGACAAGCGGTATACAATGATCAGTTCTTC.

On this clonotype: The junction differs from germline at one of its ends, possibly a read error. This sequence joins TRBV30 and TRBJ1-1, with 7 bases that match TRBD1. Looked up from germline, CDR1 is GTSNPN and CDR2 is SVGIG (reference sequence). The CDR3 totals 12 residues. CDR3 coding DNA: TGTGCCTGGGACAGGGTGGGCACTGAAGCTTGCTTT. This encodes CAWDRVGTEACF.

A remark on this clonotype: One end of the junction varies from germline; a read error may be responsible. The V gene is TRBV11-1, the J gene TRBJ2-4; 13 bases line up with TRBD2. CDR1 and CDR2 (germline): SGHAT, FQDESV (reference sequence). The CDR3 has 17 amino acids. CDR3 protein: CASSFPGTSGIENIQYF. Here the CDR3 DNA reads TGTGCAAGCAGCTTTCCCGGGACTAGCGGGATCGAAAACATTCAGTACTTC.

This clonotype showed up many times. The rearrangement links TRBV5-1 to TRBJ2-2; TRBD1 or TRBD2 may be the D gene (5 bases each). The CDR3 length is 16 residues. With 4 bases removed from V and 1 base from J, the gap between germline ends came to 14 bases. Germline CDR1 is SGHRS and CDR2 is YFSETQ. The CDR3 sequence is CASSEAGTGNTGELFF. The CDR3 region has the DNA TGCGCCAGCAGCGAGGCCGGGACGGGGAACACCGGGGAGCTGTTTTTT.

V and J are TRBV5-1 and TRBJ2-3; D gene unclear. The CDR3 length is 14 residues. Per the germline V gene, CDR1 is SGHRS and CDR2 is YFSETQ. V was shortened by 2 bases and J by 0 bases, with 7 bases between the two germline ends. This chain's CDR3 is CASSFGHSTDTQYF. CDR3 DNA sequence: TGCGCCAGCAGCTTCGGCCATAGCACAGATACGCAGTATTTT. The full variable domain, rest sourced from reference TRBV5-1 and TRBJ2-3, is KAGVTQTPRYLIKTRGQQVTLSCSPISGHRSVSWYQQTPGQGLQFLFEYFSETQRNKGNFPGRFSGRQFSNSRSEMNVSTLELGDSALYLCASSFGHSTDTQYFGPGTRLTVL.

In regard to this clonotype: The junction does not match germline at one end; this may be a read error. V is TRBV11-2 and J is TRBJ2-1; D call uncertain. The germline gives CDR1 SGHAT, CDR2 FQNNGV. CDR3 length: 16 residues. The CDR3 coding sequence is TGTGCCAGCAACTTATGTCCAGAGAGCTCCTACGATGAGCAGTTCTTC. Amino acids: CASNLCPESSYDEQFF.

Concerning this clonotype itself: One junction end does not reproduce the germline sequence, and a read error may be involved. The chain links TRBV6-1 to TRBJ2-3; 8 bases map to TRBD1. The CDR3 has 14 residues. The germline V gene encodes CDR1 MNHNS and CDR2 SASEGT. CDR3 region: CASSTDRVTDTQYF. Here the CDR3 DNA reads TGTGCCAGCAGTACGGACAGGGTCACAGATACACAGTATTTT.